These 26 T cell receptor beta chains share one sample of origin, sequenced in a study of shared clonotypes between healthy human individuals. The table came from immunoSEQ multiplex PCR; TCRdb's copy has only in-frame clones and leaves some out. The sample shows 400,000 to 550,000 clones, less than 80% of them seen only once. The sample consisted of PBMCs. The receptors were sampled from a woman aged 40 to 49 in good health. Some clones in this sample may be carry-over from other donors' samples.

CDR3: CASSLLAGGSSTDTQYF. CDR3 nucleotides: TGTGCCAGCAGCTTACTAGCGGGAGGCTCCTCCACAGATACGCAGTATTTT. The genes are TRBV5-4 and TRBJ2-3; 12 bases line up with TRBD2. V dropped 2 bases and J dropped 2; count of bases not matched to a gene: 6. This CDR3 spans 17 amino acids. The germline CDR1 and CDR2 sequences are SGHNT and YYREEE (reference sequence).

The V call is TRBV2, the J call TRBJ1-1, with TRBD1 as a possible D gene (5 bases). Trimming left V 3 bases short and J 0 bases short, with 11 bases between. The V gene's germline CDR1 is SNHLY and CDR2 FYNNEI. The CDR3 covers 15 residues. CDR3 protein: CASSDQGLMNTEAFF. The CDR3 coding sequence is TGTGCCAGCAGTGACCAGGGTCTCATGAACACTGAAGCTTTCTTT.

The chain couples TRBV28 to TRBJ1-5; D unresolved. This CDR3 contains 13 residues. The germline V gene encodes CDR1 MDHEN and CDR2 SYDVKM. V lost 6 bases, J lost 8 bases, and 14 bases lay in between. CDR3 sequence (DNA): TGTGCCAGCAGCAAGCTCCCGGGTGAGCCCCAGCATTTT. Amino acids: CASSKLPGEPQHF.

CDR3 amino acids: CASSDPGLRGGNTIYF. The CDR3 DNA reads TGTGCCAGCAGTGATCCGGGGCTTCGGGGGGGAAACACCATATATTTT. The rearrangement links TRBV25-1 to TRBJ1-3; TRBD1 might be the D (5 bases). From germline, CDR1 is MGHDK and CDR2 SYGVNS. CDR3 size: 16 residues. Trimming stripped 3 bases from V and 4 bases from J, with 16 bases between. Combining the CDR3 with reference TRBV25-1 and TRBJ1-3 gives the whole variable domain EADIYQTPRYLVIGTGKKITLECSQTMGHDKMYWYQQDPGMELHLIHYSYGVNSTEKGDLSSESTVSRIRTEHFPLTLESARPSHTSQYLCASSDPGLRGGNTIYFGEGSWLTVV.

The rearrangement links TRBV4-1 to TRBJ2-1; perhaps TRBD2 as D (5 bases). CDR1 is MGHRA and CDR2 is YSYEKL in the germline V gene. The CDR3 is made up of 13 amino acids. Trimming stripped 5 bases from V and 4 bases from J, with 9 bases between. The CDR3 DNA reads as TGCGCCAGCAGCGATACGGGGTACAATGAGCAGTTCTTC. This codes for CASSDTGYNEQFF.

This clone has just a few counts. V gene TRBV19 combines with J gene TRBJ2-1; TRBD2 aligns across 7 bases. CDR3 length: 15 amino acids. Germline values: CDR1 LNHDA, CDR2 SQIVND (reference sequence). With V trimmed by 7 bases and J by 5 bases, 11 bases remained unmatched. CDR3 in amino acids: CASNGKMGRDNEQFF. CDR3 nucleotides: TGTGCCAGTAACGGGAAGATGGGGAGGGACAATGAGCAGTTCTTC. The complete variable domain, with remaining parts taken from reference TRBV19 and TRBJ2-1, reads DGGITQSPKYLFRKEGQNVTLSCEQNLNHDAMYWYRQDPGQGLRLIYYSQIVNDFQKGDIAEGYSVSREKKESFPLTVTSAQKNPTAFYLCASNGKMGRDNEQFFGPGTRLTVL.

The V and J genes are TRBV2 and TRBJ2-1, with 8 bases that match TRBD2. The CDR3 is made up of 17 amino acids. The V and J ends lost 6 bases and 3 bases, in that order; junction bases with no gene match: 13. Germline loops: CDR1 SNHLY, CDR2 FYNNEI. CDR3 loop: CASRRGWRGERYNEQFF. CDR3 nucleotides: TGTGCCAGCAGGAGAGGATGGCGGGGGGAACGCTACAATGAGCAGTTCTTC.

This chain joins TRBV5-8 and TRBJ1-4, with D possibly being TRBD1 (5 bases). Between the trimmed V and J ends, which lost 4 bases and 6 bases, there was a span of 19 bases. Per the germline V gene, CDR1 is SGHTS and CDR2 is YDEGEE. This CDR3 is 16 amino acids long. CDR3 in amino acids: CASSPHRGGEDEKLFF. The DNA of the CDR3 is TGTGCCAGCAGCCCCCACCGAGGAGGGGAAGATGAAAAACTGTTTTTT.

The chain joins TRBV23-1 to TRBJ2-5, with TRBD2 as a possible D gene (6 bases). TRBV23-1 is an ORF, and what it does is uncertain. The length of the CDR3 is 18 residues. The V gene lost 2 bases and the J gene lost 5 bases, with 24 bases spanning the gap. The CDR3 DNA sequence: TGCGCCAGCAGTCAAGTCACGGGGGTGATCTGGACGAGGGAGACCCAGTACTTC. Amino acids: CASSQVTGVIWTRETQYF.

This clone was seen a few times. The chain couples TRBV28 to TRBJ2-1; D is ambiguous. The V gene's germline CDR1 is MDHEN and CDR2 SYDVKM. V gave up 3 bases and J gave up 11 bases, with 14 bases separating them. The CDR3 is 13 amino acids. The CDR3 DNA sequence: TGTGCCAGCAGTTTCACCCGAGTAGGAAAGCAGTTCTTC. This gives the protein CASSFTRVGKQFF.

This clone was observed at least ten times. CDR3 region: CACRQDRLAGVLQTYEQYF. CDR3 nucleotide sequence: TGTGCCTGCCGGCAGGATCGACTAGCGGGAGTTCTACAAACCTACGAGCAGTACTTC. The rearrangement joins TRBV30 to TRBJ2-7; 12 positions match TRBD2. Germline values: CDR1 GTSNPN, CDR2 SVGIG (reference sequence). After removal of 6 bases from V and 2 bases from J, the junction contained 20 bases not matched to a gene. CDR3 length equals 19 residues.

The CDR3 region has the DNA TGTGCCAGCAGCTTTCAGACAGGGCCCCAAGAGACCCAGTACTTC. Translating gives CASSFQTGPQETQYF. The rearrangement links TRBV5-4 to TRBJ2-5; 7 nucleotides line up with TRBD1. V was clipped by 2 bases and J by 1 base; unmatched bases: 5. This CDR3 spans 15 amino acids. In germline, CDR1 is SGHNT, CDR2 YYREEE (reference sequence).

This chain uses TRBV11-3 with TRBJ2-3; D gene ambiguous. Looked up from germline, CDR1 is SGHNT and CDR2 is YENEEA. This CDR3 contains 13 residues. V lost 2 bases and J 3 bases, leaving 6 bases between the germline ends. The CDR3 region is CASSLLRTDTQYF. CDR3 sequence (DNA): TGTGCCAGCAGCTTACTACGGACAGATACGCAGTATTTT.

The J gene is TRBJ2-5, the V gene TRBV27; 11 bases agree with TRBD2. Germline trimming cut 2 bases from V and 4 bases from J; bases unmatched to any gene: 6. CDR1 is MNHEY and CDR2 is SMNVEV in the germline V gene (reference sequence). The CDR3 is 16 amino acids. CDR3 sequence reads: CASSLGVAGGRETQYF. The CDR3 DNA sequence: TGTGCCAGCAGTTTAGGGGTAGCGGGAGGGAGAGAGACCCAGTACTTC.

CDR3 bases: TGCGCCAGCAGCTTGGTTAGGGGCGGGGAGCTGTTTTTT. Translation: CASSLVRGGELFF. V and J are TRBV5-1 and TRBJ2-2; D might be TRBD1 (5 bases). The CDR3 extends over 13 amino acids. Germline assignment: CDR1 SGHRS and CDR2 YFSETQ. V was cut by 0 bases and J by 7 bases, with 7 bases left in between.

J is TRBJ2-1 and V is TRBV19, with 11 bases that match TRBD2. Germline CDR1 is LNHDA and CDR2 is SQIVND (reference sequence). CDR3 size: 16 residues. Trimming took 6 bases from V and 9 from J; bases not matched to a gene: 13. CDR3 sequence: CASSPRPGLAAREQFF. The CDR3 DNA sequence: TGTGCCAGTAGCCCTAGGCCGGGACTAGCGGCACGTGAGCAGTTCTTC.

This chain joins TRBV11-2 and TRBJ2-3; 8 bases align to TRBD2. This CDR3 is built from 15 residues. J was trimmed by 1 base and V by 5 bases; bases with no gene match: 5. CDR1 is SGHAT and CDR2 is FQNNGV in the germline V gene. The CDR3 DNA reads TGTGCCAGCAGCCCCCGAGCGGGAGGCACAGATACGCAGTATTTT. Translation gives CASSPRAGGTDTQYF.

This clone was seen once. The chain couples TRBV28 to TRBJ2-3; D is unclear. V was pared by 6 bases and J by 3 bases, with 10 bases between. There are 13 residues in the CDR3. Germline CDR1 MDHEN, CDR2 SYDVKM. CDR3 in DNA: TGTGCCAGCAGGAATTCAAGGACAGATACGCAGTATTTT. Translating it yields CASRNSRTDTQYF.

About this clone: An end of the junction differs from the germline gene, which may be a read error. The chain uses TRBV7-7 and TRBJ2-5; 8 bases map to TRBD1. Germline V gene sequence: CDR1 SSHAT, CDR2 FNYEAQ (reference sequence). The CDR3 has 14 residues. CDR3 nucleotide sequence: TGTGCTAGCAGCTTGGGGACAGGAGAAGAGACCCAGTACTTC. Protein product: CASSLGTGEETQYF. Supplemented by reference TRBV7-7 and TRBJ2-5, the full variable domain reads GAGVSQSPRYKVTKRGQDVTLRCDPISSHATLYWYQQALGQGPEFLTYFNYEAQPDKSGLPSDRFSAERPEGSISTLTIQRTEQRDSAMYRCASSLGTGEETQYFGPGTRLLVL.

This clone is a singleton in its sample. V and J are TRBV29-1 and TRBJ2-2; 7 bases line up with TRBD1. V shed 6 bases, J shed 4 bases, and the junction held 5 bases outside the gene matches. This CDR3 is built from 13 residues. Germline lookup yields CDR1 SQVTM and CDR2 ANQGSEA. The CDR3 here is CSVAGGATGELFF. In DNA form, the CDR3 reads TGCAGCGTAGCAGGGGGAGCCACCGGGGAGCTGTTTTTT.

This rearrangement joins TRBV5-6 to TRBJ2-5; a weak D match, TRBD1 (6 bases). In germline, CDR1 is SGHDT, CDR2 YYEEEE. The CDR3 is 14 amino acids. V lost 2 bases, J lost 2 bases, and 10 bases lay in between. CDR3 amino acids: CASSFGQPQETQYF. The CDR3 region has the DNA TGTGCCAGCAGCTTTGGACAGCCTCAAGAGACCCAGTACTTC.

CDR3 sequence (DNA): TGTGCCAGCAACTTAGGACTAGCAGGAGATACGCAGTATTTT. This translates into CASNLGLAGDTQYF. The V call is TRBV5-4, the J call TRBJ2-3; 8 bases fit TRBD2. J gave up 5 bases and V 6 bases, and 8 bases lay outside the gene matches. Germline V lookup: CDR1 SGHNT, CDR2 YYREEE (reference sequence). The CDR3 is 14 amino acids.

Worth noting for this clone: It is unclear where the CDR3 begins or ends on the DNA, so no DNA is shown, and the CDR3 is as TCRdb lists it. The gene calls are TRBV21-1 and TRBJ2-3; the table's D gene call, TRBD1, was not cross checked with the DNA. TRBV21-1 constitutes a pseudogene. Termini included, the CDR3 measures 17 amino acids. Here the CDR3 reads CASSKSYWGLGTDTQYF.

J is TRBJ1-4 and V is TRBV6-5; 8 bases are shared with TRBD1. The trim removed 2 bases at V and 8 bases at J, leaving 7 bases unmatched. Germline assignment: CDR1 MNHEY and CDR2 SVGAGI. The CDR3 spans 15 residues. CDR3 residues: CASSYATGVGEKLFF. The CDR3 DNA sequence: TGTGCCAGCAGTTACGCGACAGGGGTGGGCGAAAAACTGTTTTTT.

This clone was counted between two and nine times. J is TRBJ2-2 and V is TRBV5-6; 7 bases match TRBD1. Losses at the gene ends were 3 bases for V and 0 bases for J; bases not matched to a gene: 2. The CDR3 contains 15 residues. Looked up from germline, CDR1 is SGHDT and CDR2 is YYEEEE. The CDR3 DNA sequence: TGTGCCAGCAGCTACGGGACAGCGAACACCGGGGAGCTGTTTTTT. Protein sequence: CASSYGTANTGELFF.

J is TRBJ1-2 and V is TRBV28, with 7 nucleotides matching TRBD1. CDR1 and CDR2 (germline): MDHEN, SYDVKM. The CDR3 consists of 15 residues. The CDR3: CGSIGGGSGRGGYTF. The DNA for the CDR3 is TGTGGCTCAATAGGGGGCGGCAGCGGTCGGGGTGGCTACACCTTC.